Given below is one T cell receptor beta chain in context. Its matching antigen is unknown. This sample was included in a study of cytomegalovirus exposure and HLA in healthy donors. Study-level results: Rarity marked most TCR sequences, yet some public TCRs occurred in many donors.

The CDR3 runs 14 residues. Trimming left V 5 bases short and J 7 bases short, with 18 bases between. Germline CDR1 reads MNHEY; CDR2 reads SMNVEV (reference sequence). It was with 60 Vbeta and 13 Jbeta primers that the PCR ran. Some clones are missing from TCRdb's copy, which holds only in-frame ones; the method was immunoSEQ multiplex PCR. Of 170,000 or so clones in the sample, approximately 80% are singletons; the top ten hold about 2.2%. Sequenced input: PBMCs. V usage is TRBV27 and J usage is TRBJ2-7; tentatively, D is TRBD1 (5 bases). The receptor comes from a woman in her twenties or thirties in good health and CMV-seronegative. This CDR3 reads CASSRQTLGVEQYF. CDR3 in DNA: TGTGCCAGCAGTAGACAGACCCTAGGTGTGGAGCAGTACTTC.